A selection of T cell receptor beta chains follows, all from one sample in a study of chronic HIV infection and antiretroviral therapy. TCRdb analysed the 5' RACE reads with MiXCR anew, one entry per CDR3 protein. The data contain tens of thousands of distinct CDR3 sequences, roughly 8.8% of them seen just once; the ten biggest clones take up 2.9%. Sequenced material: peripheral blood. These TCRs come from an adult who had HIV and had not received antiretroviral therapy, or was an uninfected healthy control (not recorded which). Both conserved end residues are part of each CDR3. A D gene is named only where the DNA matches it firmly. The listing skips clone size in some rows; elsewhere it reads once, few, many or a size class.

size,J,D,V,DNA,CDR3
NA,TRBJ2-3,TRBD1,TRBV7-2,TGTGCCAGCAGCACCCCGACAGGGGTAGATACGCAGTATTTT,CASSTPTGVDTQYF
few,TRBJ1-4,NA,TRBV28,TGTGCCAGCAGTGGCCGGAGGACGGGAGCGAATGAAAAACTGTTTTTT,CASSGRRTGANEKLFF
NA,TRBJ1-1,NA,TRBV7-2,TGTGCCAGCAGCTTAGAGGGTATCGAAACTTTCTTT,CASSLEGIETFF
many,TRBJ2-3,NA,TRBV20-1,TGCAGTGTTCAGCGAGGGGAGTACACAGATACGCAGTATTTT,CSVQRGEYTDTQYF
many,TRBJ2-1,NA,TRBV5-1,TGCGCCAGCAGCTTGGAGGGGGTCAGCTCCTACAATGAGCAGTTCTTC,CASSLEGVSSYNEQFF
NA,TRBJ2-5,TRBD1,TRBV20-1,TGCAGTGCTAGGGGGACAGTTCAAGAGACCCGGTACTTC,CSARGTVQETRYF
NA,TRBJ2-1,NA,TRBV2,TGTGCCAGCGCGAGAGGACAGAGCTCCTACAATGAGCAGTTCTTC,CASARGQSSYNEQFF
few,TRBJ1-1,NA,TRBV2,TGTGCCAGCAGGCAGACAGTGATGAACACTGAAGCTTTCTTT,CASRQTVMNTEAFF
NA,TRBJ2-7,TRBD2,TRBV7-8,TGTGCCAGCACCCCCCGCTCTAGCGGGAGCTACGAGCAGTACTTC,CASTPRSSGSYEQYF
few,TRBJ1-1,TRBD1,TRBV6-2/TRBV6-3,TGTGCCAGCAGTTATCAACCGGGACAGATGAACACTGAAGCTTTCTTT,CASSYQPGQMNTEAFF
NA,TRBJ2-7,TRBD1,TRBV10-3,TGTGCCATCAGTAGGGGGCTAACCTACGAGCAGTACTTC,CAISRGLTYEQYF
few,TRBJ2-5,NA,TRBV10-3,TGTGCCATCAGTGACCCCTTCGGGGGAACCCAAGAGACCCAGTACTTC,CAISDPFGGTQETQYF
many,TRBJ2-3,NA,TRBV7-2,TGTGCCAGCAGCTACCGGGGCCCCTCTAGCACAGATACGCAGTATTTT,CASSYRGPSSTDTQYF
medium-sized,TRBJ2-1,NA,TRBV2,TGTGCCAGCAGGAACGGGCAGGGTAATGAGCAGTTCTTC,CASRNGQGNEQFF
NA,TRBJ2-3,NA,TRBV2,TGTGCCAGCAGTCCTCCCCAGGGCGCCGATACGCAGTATTTT,CASSPPQGADTQYF
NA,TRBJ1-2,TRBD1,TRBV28,TGTGCCAGCAGCCCAACTACAGGGGGAGGATATGGCTACACCTTC,CASSPTTGGGYGYTF
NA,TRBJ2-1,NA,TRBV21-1,TGTGCCAGCAGCACCCAAGACAGGGAGTCCTACAATGAGCAGTTCTTC,CASSTQDRESYNEQFF
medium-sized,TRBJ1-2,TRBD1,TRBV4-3,TGCGCCAGCAGCCAAACAGGGGGCTATGGCTACACCTTC,CASSQTGGYGYTF
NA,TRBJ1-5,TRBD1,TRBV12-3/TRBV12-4,TGTGCCAGCAGTTCTGGACAGGGGGTCGGACCCCAGCATTTT,CASSSGQGVGPQHF
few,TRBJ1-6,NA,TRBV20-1,TGCAGTGCTAGAGGGACGAGCTCCTATAATTCACCCCTCCACTTT,CSARGTSSYNSPLHF
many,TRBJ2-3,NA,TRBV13,TGTGCCAGCAGCTCGCGGGACAGAGGGACCACAGATACGCAGTATTTT,CASSSRDRGTTDTQYF
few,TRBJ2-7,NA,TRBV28,TGTGCCAGCAGTTTATTCCGGAGCTCCTACGAGCAGTACTTC,CASSLFRSSYEQYF
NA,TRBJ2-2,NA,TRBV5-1,TGCGCCAGCAGCTTTATATTCGGCTCTCCCGGGGAGCTGTTTTTT,CASSFIFGSPGELFF
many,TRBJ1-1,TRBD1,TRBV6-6,TGTGCCAGCAGCGGCGCGGGACAGGGCTTTTCTGAAACTGAAGCTTTCTTT,CASSGAGQGFSETEAFF
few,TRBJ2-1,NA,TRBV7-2,TGTGCCAGCAGATTGGGGTTGGGACAAATGAGGCAGTTCTTC,CASRLGLGQMRQFF